The 23 T cell receptor beta chains reported below all come from one sample, sequenced in a study of T-cell reconstitution after alpha-beta-depleted transplantation in children. Library preparation (for TCRbeta) was performed with unique molecular identifiers. TCRdb re-derived calls from the PCR reads in MiXCR, one entry per CDR3 protein. The table lists around 370,000 distinct CDR3 sequences, approximately 10% of them singletons. The sequencing here drew on PBMCs from the stem cell graft donor, taken from the stem cell graft. The receptors shown here come from a human donor who donated a stem cell graft to a child with acute lymphoblastic leukemia.

The chain carries TRBV18 and TRBJ2-7; D gene uncertain. In germline, CDR1 is KGHSH, CDR2 LQKENI. There are 15 residues in the CDR3. The ends were cut back, 2 bases at V and 2 bases at J, with 13 bases in the middle. CDR3 region: CASSPIGFNPYEQYF. The CDR3 coding sequence is TGTGCCAGCTCACCAATCGGTTTCAACCCCTACGAGCAGTACTTC.

The V and J genes are TRBV19 and TRBJ1-6; D unresolved. V was pared by 5 bases and J by 7 bases, with 9 bases between. CDR1 is LNHDA and CDR2 is SQIVND in the germline V gene (reference sequence). This CDR3 has 13 amino acids. The CDR3 loop is CASSLRRNSPLHF. In DNA, the CDR3 is TGTGCCAGTAGTCTCAGACGGAATTCACCCCTCCACTTT. Complete variable domain (other parts from reference TRBV19 and TRBJ1-6): DGGITQSPKYLFRKEGQNVTLSCEQNLNHDAMYWYRQDPGQGLRLIYYSQIVNDFQKGDIAEGYSVSREKKESFPLTVTSAQKNPTAFYLCASSLRRNSPLHFGNGTRLTVT.

V is TRBV2 and J is TRBJ1-4, with TRBD1 matching over 9 bases. The V and J ends lost 6 bases and 6 bases, in that order; junction bases with no gene match: 8. Germline V lookup: CDR1 SNHLY, CDR2 FYNNEI. The CDR3 runs to 15 residues. CDR3 region: CASSQIRDRDEKLFF. DNA for the CDR3: TGTGCCAGCAGCCAGATCCGGGACAGGGATGAAAAACTGTTTTTT.

This clonotype showed up just a few times. CDR3 sequence: CSARSLGLAGDRETQYF. The CDR3 DNA follows: TGCAGTGCTAGATCCCTGGGACTAGCGGGAGACAGAGAGACCCAGTACTTC. The chain carries TRBV20-1 and TRBJ2-5, with 14 bases that match TRBD2. Germline V gives CDR1 DFQATT, CDR2 SNEGSKA (reference sequence). The CDR3 length is 17 residues. Trimming removed 2 bases from V and 4 bases from J; junction bases left unmatched: 9.

The sample holds one count of this clonotype. The chain joins TRBV4-1 to TRBJ2-1, with TRBD2 matching 10 bases. The CDR3 is 17 residues long. The germline V gene encodes CDR1 MGHRA and CDR2 YSYEKL. J lost 3 bases, V lost 3 bases, and 8 bases had no gene match. The CDR3 bases are TGCGCCAGCAGCCAGACGACGGGACTAGCGCTCTACAATGAGCAGTTCTTC. It yields the protein CASSQTTGLALYNEQFF.

This chain uses TRBV19 with TRBJ2-5; TRBD2 is a possible D gene (5 bases). Per germline, CDR1 LNHDA and CDR2 SQIVND (reference sequence). CDR3 size: 16 residues. Trimming stripped 3 bases from V and 1 base from J, with 15 bases between. The CDR3 DNA sequence: TGTGCCAGTAGTATTGCCCAGCGGACCCCCCAAGAGACCCAGTACTTC. The encoded protein is CASSIAQRTPQETQYF.

This clonotype has at least ten counts. This chain uses TRBV4-3 with TRBJ2-1; 11 nucleotides agree with TRBD1. Looked up from germline, CDR1 is LGHNA and CDR2 is YSLEER. Trimming removed 1 base from V and 6 bases from J; junction bases left unmatched: 5. The CDR3 has 16 residues. The CDR3 bases are TGCGCCAGCAGCCAAGTAGCTGGGACAGGGGGCAATGAGCAGTTCTTC. Its translation is CASSQVAGTGGNEQFF.

This clonotype was observed a few times. The genes are TRBV12-3 or TRBV12-4 and TRBJ2-7, with 9 bases lining up with TRBD1. The V gene end was trimmed by 6 bases and the J gene end by 3 bases; junction bases not matched to a gene: 3. The CDR3 loop spans 13 amino acids. CDR3 sequence: CASRGTGYYEQYF. CDR3 nucleotide sequence: TGTGCCAGCAGGGGGACAGGGTACTACGAGCAGTACTTC.

This clonotype came up a few times. The V gene is TRBV7-8, the J gene TRBJ2-1; 9 nucleotides agree with TRBD2. The CDR3 has 16 amino acids. Trimming cost V 6 bases and J 5 bases; bases outside gene matches: 11. Germline V gives CDR1 SGHVS, CDR2 FQNEAQ. The CDR3 DNA is TGTGCCAGCAGGCAACTCGGACTAGCGAGAGACAATGAGCAGTTCTTC. It specifies CASRQLGLARDNEQFF.

This clonotype was seen a few times. The genes are TRBV4-1 and TRBJ1-1; D ambiguous. V was clipped by 2 bases and J by 0 bases, with 13 bases between them. CDR1 MGHRA and CDR2 YSYEKL come from the germline V gene. This CDR3 is 16 amino acids long. CDR3 bases: TGCGCCAGCAGCCAATGGGCAGGTAGCATGAACACTGAAGCTTTCTTT. It translates to CASSQWAGSMNTEAFF.

This clonotype was detected only a few times. The gene calls are TRBV6-2 or TRBV6-3 and TRBJ2-1; 8 positions agree with TRBD1. Germline loops: CDR1 MNHEY, CDR2 SVGEGT. The J segment lost 9 bases and the V segment lost 4 bases, leaving 17 bases of the junction unmatched. This CDR3 has 17 residues. Here the CDR3 reads CASSSNYPRQGIGEQFF. CDR3 nucleotide sequence: TGTGCCAGCAGTTCCAATTACCCTCGACAGGGGATCGGTGAGCAGTTCTTC.

The chain combines TRBV5-1 with TRBJ2-7, with D maybe TRBD2 (6 bases). V shed 0 bases and J shed 5 bases, with 18 bases lying between them. CDR1 is SGHRS, CDR2 YFSETQ, per germline. CDR3 length: 16 residues. CDR3 loop: CASSLAALPGRNEQYF. The CDR3 DNA sequence: TGCGCCAGCAGCTTGGCCGCTCTTCCAGGGAGGAACGAGCAGTACTTC.

This clonotype was counted between two and nine times. The J gene is TRBJ2-2, the V gene TRBV2; TRBD1 might be the D (5 bases). V was shortened by 5 bases and J by 6 bases, with 19 bases between the two germline ends. The CDR3 contains 16 residues. Germline-derived CDR1 and CDR2 are SNHLY and FYNNEI. The CDR3 DNA is TGTGCCAGCAGTTTTCGACCACTTGGGGCAGCCGGGGAGCTGTTTTTT. This sequence encodes CASSFRPLGAAGELFF.

This clonotype came up many times. The chain links TRBV6-1 to TRBJ1-4; 8 bases fit TRBD1. Per germline, CDR1 MNHNS and CDR2 SASEGT. The CDR3 covers 14 residues. V lost 6 bases to trimming and J lost 4 bases; unmatched junction nucleotides: 4. In nucleotides, the CDR3 is TGTGCCAGCAGCCCGACAGGGGTTAATGAAAAACTGTTTTTT. Translation: CASSPTGVNEKLFF.

In this sample, this clonotype turned up a few times. J is TRBJ1-5 and V is TRBV4-1, with no clear D. CDR1 is MGHRA, CDR2 YSYEKL, per germline. This CDR3 comprises 13 residues. V was cut by 1 base and J by 9 bases, with 10 bases left in between. The CDR3 nucleotides read TGCGCCAGCAGCCAAGGCGATTTCGGGCCCCAGCATTTT. The encoded protein is CASSQGDFGPQHF.

This clonotype was detected ten times or more. The chain employs TRBV28 and TRBJ1-1; D uncertain. Between the trimmed V and J ends, which lost 2 bases and 5 bases, there was a span of 6 bases. The CDR3 loop spans 12 amino acids. In germline, CDR1 is MDHEN, CDR2 SYDVKM. The CDR3 sequence is CASSLRVTEAFF. The CDR3 region has the DNA TGTGCCAGCAGTTTAAGGGTAACTGAAGCTTTCTTT.

The V call is TRBV4-3, the J call TRBJ1-5, with a possible D match to TRBD1 (6 bases). Germline loops: CDR1 LGHNA, CDR2 YSLEER. Trimming removed 4 bases at V and 7 bases at J, with 14 bases between. The CDR3 runs 14 residues. This CDR3 is CASSPTTQGQPQHF. CDR3 bases: TGCGCCAGCAGCCCAACCACCCAGGGGCAGCCCCAGCATTTT.

V gene TRBV5-5 combines with J gene TRBJ2-4; 9 bases are a match to TRBD1. J was trimmed by 16 bases and V by 1 base; bases with no gene match: 6. The CDR3 length is 12 residues. Germline assignment: CDR1 SGHKS and CDR2 YYEKEE (reference sequence). CDR3 sequence: CASSLTGTGSYF. CDR3 coding DNA: TGTGCCAGCAGCTTGACAGGGACAGGGTCATACTTC.

This clonotype was counted between two and nine times. The chain employs TRBV12-3 or TRBV12-4 and TRBJ1-2; no reliable D call. CDR3 size: 13 residues. With 4 bases removed from V and 0 bases from J, the gap between germline ends came to 6 bases. The CDR3 protein is CASSYTSNYGYTF. The CDR3 DNA is TGTGCCAGCAGTTATACCTCTAACTATGGCTACACCTTC.

This rearrangement joins TRBV4-2 to TRBJ1-1; 7 bases match TRBD1. In germline, CDR1 is LGHNA, CDR2 YNFKEQ. V shed 6 bases and J 1 base; nucleotides not matched to a gene: 5. This CDR3 comprises 14 residues. The CDR3 sequence is CASRTGPENTEAFF. The CDR3 bases are TGTGCCAGCAGGACAGGGCCGGAGAACACTGAAGCTTTCTTT.

This clonotype was seen only a few times. The chain uses TRBV4-2 and TRBJ2-3; 8 positions match TRBD2. CDR1 is LGHNA and CDR2 is YNFKEQ in the germline V gene. The CDR3 covers 14 residues. V lost 3 bases to trimming and J lost 10 bases; unmatched junction nucleotides: 9. CDR3 residues: CASSQETSEGAQYF. The CDR3 region has the DNA TGTGCCAGCAGCCAGGAGACTAGCGAAGGTGCGCAGTATTTT.

This clonotype was counted ten times or more. The gene calls are TRBV5-1 and TRBJ2-7; 7 positions agree with TRBD2. Per the germline V gene, CDR1 is SGHRS and CDR2 is YFSETQ. This CDR3 has 15 residues. V was clipped by 4 bases and J by 7 bases; unmatched bases: 14. The CDR3 DNA sequence: TGCGCCAGCAGCGTCGATTCTAGCGGAGGGAGAGAGCAGTACTTC. Translated: CASSVDSSGGREQYF.

This clonotype turned up a few times. This chain joins TRBV20-1 and TRBJ2-4; D call uncertain. The V end was cut by 3 bases, the J end by 3 bases, with 15 bases between. This CDR3 has 15 residues. The germline V gene encodes CDR1 DFQATT and CDR2 SNEGSKA (reference sequence). Written as DNA, the CDR3 is TGCAGTGCTAGGGGCTGGGGTTGGGTCAAAAACATTCAGTACTTC. It translates to CSARGWGWVKNIQYF.